This TCR beta chain was captured in a study of blood T cells in healthy people across ages. Next came a second PCR, run for about 6 to 12 cycles, which used a sample-barcoded 5' primer along with a J-beta primer mix. MiXCR was run by TCRdb on the 5' RACE reads, yielding one entry per CDR3 protein. The sample carries about 970,000 distinct CDR3 sequences, just over 50% recorded once. The CDR3 sequence is 15 residues long. Trimming took 6 bases from V and 3 from J, leaving 17 bases between them. CDR1 is MGHRA, CDR2 YSYEKL, per germline. Healthy individuals of Caucasian origin from Russia, aged 6 to 90, served as donors. Every donor provided around 9.3 milliliters of peripheral blood. There are a few counts of this clonotype. As yet, its antigen is unknown. Study-wide findings and caveats: The donors' CMV status was not determined, possibly confounding changes in expanded clonotypes. Strong correlation linked observed beta diversity and percent naive T cells.

The sequence was collected from a woman aged 60-75 years in good health. This rearrangement joins TRBV4-1 to TRBJ1-1; maybe TRBD1 (5 bases). Specimen: blood. This CDR3 reads CASRSTTGKHTEAFF. The DNA of the CDR3 is TGCGCCAGCAGGTCAACAACAGGTAAACACACTGAAGCTTTCTTT.